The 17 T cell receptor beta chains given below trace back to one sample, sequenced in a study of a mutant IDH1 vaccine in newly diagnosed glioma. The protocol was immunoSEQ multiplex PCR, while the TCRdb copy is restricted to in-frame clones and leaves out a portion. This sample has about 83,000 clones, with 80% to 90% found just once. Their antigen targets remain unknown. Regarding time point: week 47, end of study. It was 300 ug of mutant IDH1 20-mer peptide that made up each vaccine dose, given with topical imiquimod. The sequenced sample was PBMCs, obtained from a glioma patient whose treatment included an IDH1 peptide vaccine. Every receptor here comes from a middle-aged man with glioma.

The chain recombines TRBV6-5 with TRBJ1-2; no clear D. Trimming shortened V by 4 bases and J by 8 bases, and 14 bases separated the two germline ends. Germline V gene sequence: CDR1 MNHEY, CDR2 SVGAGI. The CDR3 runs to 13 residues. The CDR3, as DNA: TGTGCCAGCAGTTCCCCGGGGAGAGGCGGCTACACCTTC. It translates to CASSSPGRGGYTF.

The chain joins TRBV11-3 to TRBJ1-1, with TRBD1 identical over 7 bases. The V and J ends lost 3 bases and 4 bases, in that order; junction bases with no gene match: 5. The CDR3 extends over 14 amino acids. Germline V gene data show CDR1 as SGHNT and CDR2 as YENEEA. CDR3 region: CASSLETGSTEAFF. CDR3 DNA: TGTGCCAGCAGCTTGGAGACAGGGAGCACTGAAGCTTTCTTT. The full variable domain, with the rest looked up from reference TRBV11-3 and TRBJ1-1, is EAGVVQSPRYKIIEKKQPVAFWCNPISGHNTLYWYLQNLGQGPELLIRYENEEAVDDSQLPKDRFSAERLKGVDSTLKIQPAELGDSAVYLCASSLETGSTEAFFGQGTRLTVV.

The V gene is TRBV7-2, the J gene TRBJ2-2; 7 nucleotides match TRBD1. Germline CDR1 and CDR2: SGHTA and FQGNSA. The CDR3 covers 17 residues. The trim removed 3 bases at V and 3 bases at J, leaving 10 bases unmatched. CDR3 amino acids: CASSLGRGRRDTGELFF. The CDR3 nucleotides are TGTGCCAGCAGCTTGGGAAGGGGGCGCCGAGACACCGGGGAGCTGTTTTTT.

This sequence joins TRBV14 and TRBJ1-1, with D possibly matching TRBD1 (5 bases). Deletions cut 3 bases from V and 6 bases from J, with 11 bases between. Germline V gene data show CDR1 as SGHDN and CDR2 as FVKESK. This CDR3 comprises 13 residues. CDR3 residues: CASSQPNRPEAFF. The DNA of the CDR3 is TGTGCCAGCAGCCAGCCAAACAGGCCTGAAGCTTTCTTT.

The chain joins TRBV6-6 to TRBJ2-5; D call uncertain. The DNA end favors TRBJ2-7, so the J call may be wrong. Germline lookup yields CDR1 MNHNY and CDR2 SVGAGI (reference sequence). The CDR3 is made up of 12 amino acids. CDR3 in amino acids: CASSYGPYEQYF. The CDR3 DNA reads TGTGCCAGCAGTTACGGACCCTACGAGCAGTACTTC.

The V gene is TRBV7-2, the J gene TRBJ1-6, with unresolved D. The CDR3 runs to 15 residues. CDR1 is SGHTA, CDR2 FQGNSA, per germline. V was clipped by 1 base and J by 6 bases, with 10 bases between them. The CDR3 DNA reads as TGTGCCAGCAGCTTAGACAGCCGTCCTAATTCACCCCTCCACTTT. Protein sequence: CASSLDSRPNSPLHF. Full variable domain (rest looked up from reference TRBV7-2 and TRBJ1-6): GAGVSQSPSNKVTEKGKDVELRCDPISGHTALYWYRQSLGQGLEFLIYFQGNSAPDKSGLPSDRFSAERTGGSVSTLTIQRTQQEDSAVYLCASSLDSRPNSPLHFGNGTRLTVT.

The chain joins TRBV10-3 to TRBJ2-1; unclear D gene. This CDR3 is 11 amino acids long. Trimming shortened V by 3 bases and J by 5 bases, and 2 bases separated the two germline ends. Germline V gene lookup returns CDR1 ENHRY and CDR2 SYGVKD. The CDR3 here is CAISEDNEQFF. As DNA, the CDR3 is TGTGCCATCAGTGAAGACAATGAGCAGTTCTTC.

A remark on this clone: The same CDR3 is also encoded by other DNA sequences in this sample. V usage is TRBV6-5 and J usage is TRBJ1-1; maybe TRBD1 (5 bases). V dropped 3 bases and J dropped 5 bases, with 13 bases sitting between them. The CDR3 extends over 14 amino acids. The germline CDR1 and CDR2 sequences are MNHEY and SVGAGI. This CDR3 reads CASSYSGSGTEAFF. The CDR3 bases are TGTGCCAGCAGTTATTCAGGGAGCGGGACTGAAGCTTTCTTT.

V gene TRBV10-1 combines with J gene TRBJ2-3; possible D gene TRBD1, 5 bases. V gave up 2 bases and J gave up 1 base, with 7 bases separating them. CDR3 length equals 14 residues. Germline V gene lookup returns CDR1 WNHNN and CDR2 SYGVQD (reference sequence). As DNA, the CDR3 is TGCGCCAGCAGTGAGCAGGGCCGCACAGATACGCAGTATTTT. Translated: CASSEQGRTDTQYF.

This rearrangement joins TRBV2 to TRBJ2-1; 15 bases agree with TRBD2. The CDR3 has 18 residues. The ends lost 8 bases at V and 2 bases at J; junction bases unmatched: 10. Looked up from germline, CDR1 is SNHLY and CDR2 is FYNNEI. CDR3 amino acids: CASRRTSGGASPYNEQFF. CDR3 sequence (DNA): TGTGCCAGCCGAAGGACTAGCGGGGGGGCCAGCCCCTACAATGAGCAGTTCTTC.

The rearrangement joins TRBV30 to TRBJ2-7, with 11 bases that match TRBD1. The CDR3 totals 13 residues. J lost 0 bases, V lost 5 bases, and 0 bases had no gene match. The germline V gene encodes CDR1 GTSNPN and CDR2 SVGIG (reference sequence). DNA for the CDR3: TGTGCCTGGGGGACAGGGGGCTCCTACGAGCAGTACTTC. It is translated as CAWGTGGSYEQYF.

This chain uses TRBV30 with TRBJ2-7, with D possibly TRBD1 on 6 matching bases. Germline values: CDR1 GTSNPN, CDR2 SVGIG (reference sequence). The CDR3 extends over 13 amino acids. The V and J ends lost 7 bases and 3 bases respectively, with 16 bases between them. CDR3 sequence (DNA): TGTGCCTTTTCACCAGGGGACAACTACGAGCAGTACTTC. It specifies CAFSPGDNYEQYF.

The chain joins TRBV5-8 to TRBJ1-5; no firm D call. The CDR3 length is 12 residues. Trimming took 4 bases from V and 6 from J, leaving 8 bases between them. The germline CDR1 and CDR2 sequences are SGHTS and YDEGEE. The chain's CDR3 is CASSLDVQPQHF. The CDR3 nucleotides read TGTGCCAGCAGCCTAGATGTTCAGCCCCAGCATTTT.

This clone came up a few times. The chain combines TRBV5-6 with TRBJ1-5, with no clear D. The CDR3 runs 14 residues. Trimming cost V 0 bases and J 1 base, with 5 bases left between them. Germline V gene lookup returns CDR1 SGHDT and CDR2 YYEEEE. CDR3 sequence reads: CASSLAESNQPQHF. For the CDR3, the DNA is TGTGCCAGCAGCTTGGCCGAGAGCAATCAGCCCCAGCATTTT. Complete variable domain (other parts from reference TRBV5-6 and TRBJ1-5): DAGVTQSPTHLIKTRGQQVTLRCSPKSGHDTVSWYQQALGQGPQFIFQYYEEEERQRGNFPDRFSGHQFPNYSSELNVNALLLGDSALYLCASSLAESNQPQHFGDGTRLSIL.

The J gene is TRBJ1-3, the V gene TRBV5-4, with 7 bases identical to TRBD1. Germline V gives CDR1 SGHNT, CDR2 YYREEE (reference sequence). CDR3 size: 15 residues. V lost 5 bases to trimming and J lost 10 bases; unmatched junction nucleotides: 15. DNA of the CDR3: TGTGCCAGCAGTTACACAACCAGGGGGGAACGGACCATATATTTT. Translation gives CASSYTTRGERTIYF.

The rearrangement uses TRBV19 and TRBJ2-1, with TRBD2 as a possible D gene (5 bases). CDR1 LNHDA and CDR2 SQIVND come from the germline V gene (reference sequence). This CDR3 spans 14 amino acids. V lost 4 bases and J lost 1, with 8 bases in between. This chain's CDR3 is CASSRGNSYNEQFF. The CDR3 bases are TGTGCCAGTAGTAGAGGGAATTCCTACAATGAGCAGTTCTTC.

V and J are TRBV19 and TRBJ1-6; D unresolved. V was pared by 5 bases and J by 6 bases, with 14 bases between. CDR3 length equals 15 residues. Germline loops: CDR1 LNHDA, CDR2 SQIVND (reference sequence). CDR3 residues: CASSRDILTNSPLHF. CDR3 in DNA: TGTGCCAGTAGTCGCGACATACTAACTAATTCACCCCTCCACTTT.